This T cell receptor beta chain was sequenced for a study of cytomegalovirus exposure and HLA in healthy donors. Study results and limitations: Analysis performed later found 15,000 or so TCR beta sequences associated with HLA alleles at 0.05 false discovery rate. Per a prior analysis, the majority of TCR beta V segments were productive roughly 87% or roughly 30% of the time. Looking again later, the authors saw that most CMV-associated TCR beta chains seemed HLA-restricted.

In the case of this clone: Its antigen is currently unknown.

The V and J ends lost 0 bases and 2 bases, in that order; junction bases with no gene match: 4. This CDR3 spans 15 amino acids. Per the germline V gene, CDR1 is GTSNPN and CDR2 is SVGIG (reference sequence). Primers for the PCR totalled 60 Vbeta and 13 Jbeta. Profiled with immunoSEQ multiplex PCR; TCRdb holds only in-frame clones, not every one. The sample yields roughly 150,000 clones, approximately 88% seen once. This chain joins TRBV30 and TRBJ2-3; 8 bases match TRBD2. The origin of this receptor is a boy aged 2-9 years in good health and CMV-seronegative. Sequenced material: PBMCs. In nucleotides, the CDR3 is TGTGCCTGGAGTGTAAGGCGGGGGGACACAGATACGCAGTATTTT. Translating it yields CAWSVRRGDTDTQYF.